The 16 T cell receptor beta chains presented below share a single source sample, sequenced in a study of blood T cell repertoires in COVID-19. Assay used: immunoSEQ multiplex PCR; TCRdb lists only in-frame clones, some missing. In the table there are 97,000 or so clones, roughly 90% of which are singletons. The material sequenced was peripheral blood. The receptors were sampled from a woman aged 45-60 years with COVID-19, enrolled during active disease.

The chain is built from TRBV6-2 or TRBV6-3 and TRBJ2-7, with TRBD1 matching 7 bases. The trim removed 0 bases at V and 0 bases at J, leaving 2 bases unmatched. This CDR3 is built from 15 residues. Per germline, CDR1 MNHEY and CDR2 SVGEGT. The CDR3 here is CASSYSTGLSYEQYF. CDR3 sequence (DNA): TGTGCCAGCAGTTACTCGACAGGGCTCTCCTACGAGCAGTACTTC.

The genes are TRBV6-6 and TRBJ1-1, with D maybe TRBD1 (5 bases). V dropped 4 bases and J dropped 0 bases, with 9 bases sitting between them. This CDR3 comprises 14 residues. Germline CDR1 reads MNHNY; CDR2 reads SVGAGI (reference sequence). The CDR3 loop is CASSSQGMNTEAFF. CDR3 DNA sequence: TGTGCCAGCAGTTCCCAGGGCATGAACACTGAAGCTTTCTTT.

This clone turned up a few times. V and J are TRBV29-1 and TRBJ2-7; D not certain. This CDR3 spans 11 amino acids. Germline CDR1 SQVTM, CDR2 ANQGSEA. Trimming pared 3 bases from V and 3 bases from J, leaving 6 bases between. CDR3 nucleotide sequence: TGCAGCGTTGACCTCGGCTACGAGCAGTACTTC. It specifies CSVDLGYEQYF.

This clone has only one observation. The chain uses TRBV18 and TRBJ1-5, with TRBD1 as a possible D gene (5 bases). Germline V gene sequence: CDR1 KGHSH, CDR2 LQKENI. Trimming removed 4 bases from V and 3 bases from J, with 13 bases in between. The CDR3 extends over 15 amino acids. This chain's CDR3 is CASSLEDSHNQPQHF. As DNA, the CDR3 is TGTGCCAGCTCACTGGAAGACAGCCACAATCAGCCCCAGCATTTT. The full variable domain, its missing parts supplied by reference TRBV18 and TRBJ1-5, is NAGVMQNPRHLVRRRGQEARLRCSPMKGHSHVYWYRQLPEEGLKFMVYLQKENIIDESGMPKERFSAEFPKEGPSILRIQQVVRGDSAAYFCASSLEDSHNQPQHFGDGTRLSIL.

V usage is TRBV2 and J usage is TRBJ1-1, with D perhaps TRBD1 (5 bases). Trimming cost V 3 bases and J 8 bases, with 13 bases left between them. Germline assignment: CDR1 SNHLY and CDR2 FYNNEI. This CDR3 region has 13 residues. DNA for the CDR3: TGTGCCAGCAGTGATTGGGGGGACCCCGAAGCTTTCTTT. Its translation is CASSDWGDPEAFF.

The V and J genes are TRBV27 and TRBJ2-3; 7 nucleotides match TRBD2. Germline V gives CDR1 MNHEY, CDR2 SMNVEV (reference sequence). CDR3 length: 14 amino acids. Trimming cost V 4 bases and J 5 bases; bases outside gene matches: 6. The CDR3: CASSWDYSQDTQYF. CDR3 DNA sequence: TGTGCCAGCAGTTGGGACTACTCCCAAGATACGCAGTATTTT.

The gene calls are TRBV11-1 and TRBJ2-5, with 10 bases aligning to TRBD1. The CDR3 extends over 15 amino acids. Germline trimming cut 8 bases from V and 5 bases from J; bases unmatched to any gene: 11. Germline CDR1 SGHAT, CDR2 FQDESV (reference sequence). DNA for the CDR3: TGTGCCAGCTCCACCGGGACAGGGGATTTGGAGACCCAGTACTTC. Translated, it gives CASSTGTGDLETQYF.

This clone is a singleton in its sample. The rearrangement joins TRBV29-1 to TRBJ1-1; D remains ambiguous. Germline V gives CDR1 SQVTM, CDR2 ANQGSEA. CDR3 length equals 13 residues. Trimming removed 7 bases at V and 3 bases at J, with 15 bases between. The chain's CDR3 is CSAGRGLYTEAFF. CDR3 sequence (DNA): TGCAGCGCCGGGCGCGGACTCTACACTGAAGCTTTCTTT.

The chain couples TRBV4-1 to TRBJ1-1; tentatively, D is TRBD1 (6 bases). Deletions cut 3 bases from V and 1 base from J, with 15 bases between. The CDR3 has 16 amino acids. Germline CDR1 reads MGHRA; CDR2 reads YSYEKL. The CDR3 region is CASSHPSGHTNTEAFF. For the CDR3, the DNA is TGCGCCAGCAGCCATCCCTCGGGACATACGAACACTGAAGCTTTCTTT.

The V and J genes are TRBV19 and TRBJ2-4, with a weak D call TRBD2 (5 bases). Trimming shortened V by 7 bases and J by 7 bases, and 14 bases separated the two germline ends. CDR1 is LNHDA, CDR2 SQIVND, per germline (reference sequence). The CDR3 runs 13 residues. For the CDR3, the DNA is TGTGCCAGTACTTCCGATAGAGGGAACATTCAGTACTTC. Translation gives CASTSDRGNIQYF. The entire variable domain, with the rest obtained from reference TRBV19 and TRBJ2-4, is as follows: DGGITQSPKYLFRKEGQNVTLSCEQNLNHDAMYWYRQDPGQGLRLIYYSQIVNDFQKGDIAEGYSVSREKKESFPLTVTSAQKNPTAFYLCASTSDRGNIQYFGAGTRLSVL.

In its sample, this clone was seen once. The chain has TRBV19 and TRBJ1-1, with a tentative D call TRBD1 (6 bases). Germline CDR1 and CDR2: LNHDA and SQIVND (reference sequence). Trimming cost V 5 bases and J 0 bases, with 16 bases left between them. The CDR3 has 16 residues. The CDR3 nucleotides are TGTGCCAGTAGTCCGACAGGCGGCAGGGTGAACACTGAAGCTTTCTTT. Translation gives CASSPTGGRVNTEAFF.

The chain links TRBV7-9 to TRBJ1-2; D remains ambiguous. Germline CDR1 SEHNR, CDR2 FQNEAQ (reference sequence). Trimming shortened V by 1 base and J by 4 bases, and 10 bases separated the two germline ends. The CDR3 runs 14 residues. CDR3: CASSLDGQVYGYTF. DNA for the CDR3: TGTGCCAGCAGCTTAGATGGTCAGGTCTATGGCTACACCTTC.

V gene TRBV30 combines with J gene TRBJ1-2; 7 nucleotides align to TRBD1. Per germline, CDR1 GTSNPN and CDR2 SVGIG (reference sequence). The CDR3 covers 15 residues. The J segment lost 0 bases and the V segment lost 5 bases, leaving 9 bases of the junction unmatched. The CDR3 coding sequence is TGTGCCTGGGGACACCGGGACAGCTCTAACTATGGCTACACCTTC. Its translation: CAWGHRDSSNYGYTF. Using reference TRBV30 and TRBJ1-2 for the parts outside the CDR3, the full variable domain is SQTIHQWPATLVQPVGSPLSLECTVEGTSNPNLYWYRQAAGRGLQLLFYSVGIGQISSEVPQNLSASRPQDRQFILSSKKLLLSDSGFYLCAWGHRDSSNYGYTFGSGTRLTVV.

This clone was counted between two and nine times. In the same sample, other DNA sequences code for this CDR3. This chain connects TRBV11-2 to TRBJ1-1, with TRBD1 identical over 10 bases. V gave up 4 bases and J gave up 4 bases; unmatched junction bases: 3. The CDR3 loop spans 14 amino acids. Germline lookup yields CDR1 SGHAT and CDR2 FQNNGV. The CDR3 sequence: CASSSGQGSTEAFF. CDR3 nucleotide sequence: TGTGCCAGCAGCTCGGGACAGGGGAGCACTGAAGCTTTCTTT.

This rearrangement joins TRBV29-1 to TRBJ1-1; D is unresolved. Trimming removed 4 bases from V and 3 bases from J, with 12 bases in between. Germline V gene sequence: CDR1 SQVTM, CDR2 ANQGSEA. The CDR3 totals 13 residues. CDR3 sequence: CSVARGLDTEAFF. The CDR3 DNA is TGCAGCGTTGCGAGAGGTCTCGACACTGAAGCTTTCTTT. Full variable domain (remainder filled in from reference TRBV29-1 and TRBJ1-1): SAVISQKPSRDICQRGTSLTIQCQVDSQVTMMFWYRQQPGQSLTLIATANQGSEATYESGFVIDKFPISRPNLTFSTLTVSNMSPEDSSIYLCSVARGLDTEAFFGQGTRLTVV.

The chain links TRBV2 to TRBJ2-3; TRBD2 might be the D (6 bases). V gave up 1 base and J gave up 4 bases, with 12 bases separating them. Per the germline V gene, CDR1 is SNHLY and CDR2 is FYNNEI. The CDR3 is 15 amino acids. The CDR3 nucleotides read TGTGCCAGCAGTGAAGACTCGGGGGTTGCAGATACGCAGTATTTT. Amino acid sequence: CASSEDSGVADTQYF.